The 23 T cell receptor beta chains reported below all come from one sample, sequenced in a study of blood T cells in healthy people across ages. It was with a sample-barcoded 5' primer and a J-beta primer mix that a second PCR of about 7 to 12 cycles was run. Each CDR3 protein is one row after TCRdb ran MiXCR on the 5' RACE reads. The table has hundreds of thousands of distinct CDR3 sequences, roughly 64% seen once. Sequenced sample: blood. All receptors derive from a young man in good health.

This clonotype has only a few counts. The chain couples TRBV20-1 to TRBJ2-6; D gene unclear. V was cut by 6 bases and J by 4 bases, with 22 bases left in between. The germline gives CDR1 DFQATT, CDR2 SNEGSKA (reference sequence). This CDR3 has 17 amino acids. CDR3 DNA: TGCAGTGCCCGGACGCAAGATGGCGGCTTCGGGGCCAACGTCCTGACTTTC. It specifies CSARTQDGGFGANVLTF.

The chain uses TRBV28 and TRBJ2-4; D might be TRBD1 or TRBD2, each matching 6 bases. The end of the DNA fits TRBJ2-7 better, so the J call may be wrong. CDR1 is MDHEN, CDR2 SYDVKM, per germline. This CDR3 region has 14 residues. CDR3 protein: CASGPNMGGREQYF. In nucleotides, the CDR3 is TGTGCCAGCGGCCCAAATATGGGGGGCCGCGAGCAGTACTTC.

The rearrangement joins TRBV7-2 to TRBJ2-1; 10 bases line up with TRBD2. The CDR3 has 17 residues. Germline V gene sequence: CDR1 SGHTA, CDR2 FQGNSA. The V gene end was trimmed by 4 bases and the J gene end by 7 bases; junction bases not matched to a gene: 13. CDR3 loop: CASSSSGTSVQRNEQFF. CDR3 in DNA: TGTGCCAGCAGCTCTAGTGGGACTAGCGTTCAAAGGAATGAGCAGTTCTTC.

This rearrangement joins TRBV4-3 to TRBJ2-5, with D tentatively TRBD2 (5 bases). The last part of the DNA fits TRBJ2-7 better; the J call may be wrong. Germline V gene lookup returns CDR1 LGHNA and CDR2 YSLEER. This CDR3 contains 17 residues. In nucleotides, the CDR3 is TGCGCCAGCAGCCGAGCCCCGTACAGCGAGGGTATCCACGAGCAGTACTTC. It yields the protein CASSRAPYSEGIHEQYF.

This chain links TRBV7-2 with TRBJ2-5; tentative D call: TRBD2 (5 bases). The CDR3 length is 16 residues. V lost 2 bases, J lost 2 bases, and 15 bases lay in between. Germline V gene lookup returns CDR1 SGHTA and CDR2 FQGNSA. The CDR3 reads CASSLKGRGLQETQYF. CDR3 nucleotide sequence: TGTGCCAGCAGCTTAAAAGGTCGCGGGCTACAAGAGACCCAGTACTTC.

J is TRBJ1-2 and V is TRBV2; maybe TRBD1 (6 bases). V gave up 4 bases and J gave up 7 bases, with 16 bases separating them. There are 14 residues in the CDR3. Looked up from germline, CDR1 is SNHLY and CDR2 is FYNNEI. The CDR3 loop is CASSVGVQGGGYTF. The CDR3 DNA sequence: TGTGCCAGCAGTGTCGGTGTACAGGGAGGTGGCTACACCTTC.

The chain recombines TRBV5-1 with TRBJ2-7; perhaps D is TRBD1 or TRBD2 (6 bases each). CDR3 size: 14 residues. V was clipped by 4 bases and J by 3 bases, with 14 bases between them. CDR1 is SGHRS, CDR2 YFSETQ, per germline. The CDR3 loop is CASSRQQGGYEQYF. Written as DNA, the CDR3 is TGCGCCAGCAGCCGGCAACAGGGAGGCTACGAGCAGTACTTC.

J is TRBJ2-4 and V is TRBV5-1; 11 bases fit TRBD2. The J call may not be correct, given that the DNA end is closer to TRBJ2-5. Germline V gives CDR1 SGHRS, CDR2 YFSETQ. CDR3 length: 15 residues. The CDR3, as DNA: TGCGCCAGCCGGGGAAGTGGGACTAGCGGAGAGACCCAGTACTTC. It specifies CASRGSGTSGETQYF.

This clonotype was observed once. DNA of the CDR3: TGTGCCAGCAGCCTGGAGCCGGGAGGCCGATACGAGCAGTACTTC. Translating it yields CASSLEPGGRYEQYF. This chain uses TRBV7-2 with TRBJ2-7; 7 bases line up with TRBD2. Trimming at V came to 5 bases and at J to 4 bases, leaving 11 bases not matched to a gene. The CDR3 consists of 15 residues. Per germline, CDR1 SGHTA and CDR2 FQGNSA.

V is TRBV20-1 and J is TRBJ2-3; D may be TRBD2 (5 bases). The germline V gene has CDR1 DFQATT and CDR2 SNEGSKA (reference sequence). V was cut by 6 bases and J by 4 bases, with 26 bases left in between. This CDR3 region has 17 residues. The CDR3 loop is CSAEQILSGGGADTQYF. DNA of the CDR3: TGCAGTGCGGAACAAATCTTATCCGGAGGAGGAGCAGATACGCAGTATTTT.

The gene calls are TRBV20-1 and TRBJ2-3; D is perhaps TRBD1 (6 bases). CDR3 length: 14 residues. The germline V and J ends were trimmed by 6 bases and 2 bases, with 15 bases remaining between them. Germline V gene lookup returns CDR1 DFQATT and CDR2 SNEGSKA (reference sequence). CDR3 protein: CSAAGAPLTDTQYF. CDR3 bases: TGCAGTGCGGCAGGGGCCCCGCTCACAGATACGCAGTATTTT.

This clonotype has more than one count but fewer than ten. This sequence joins TRBV3-1 and TRBJ1-2; TRBD1 aligns across 8 bases. CDR1 and CDR2 from the germline V gene are LGHDT and YNNKEL (reference sequence). The length of the CDR3 is 16 residues. The V gene end was trimmed by 0 bases and the J gene end by 8 bases; junction bases not matched to a gene: 11. CDR3 nucleotide sequence: TGTGCCAGCAGCCAAGATTTGAGACAGGGGTGGGACGGCTACACCTTC. It encodes CASSQDLRQGWDGYTF.

This clonotype was seen just once. The chain carries TRBV30 and TRBJ2-1; D is possibly TRBD1 (5 bases). This CDR3 comprises 15 residues. Germline V CDR1 and CDR2: GTSNPN, SVGIG (reference sequence). With 3 bases removed from V and 4 bases from J, the gap between germline ends came to 16 bases. The DNA of the CDR3 is TGTGCCTGGAGCAAAGGGCAGGGCCTTTACAATGAGCAGTTCTTC. This translates into CAWSKGQGLYNEQFF.

On this clonotype: Being one base from a much bigger clone, this may be a read error. The chain is built from TRBV7-8 and TRBJ2-1; D might be TRBD1 (5 bases). CDR1 and CDR2 (germline): SGHVS, FQNEAQ. The length of the CDR3 is 15 residues. The CDR3 nucleotides are TGTGCCAGCAGCTTATCGTCAGGGTACTACAATGAGCGGTTCTTC. This codes for CASSLSSGYYNERFF.

Here the CDR3 DNA reads TGCAGCGCCCGAGGAGTCGACGGGACCCAGTACTTC. Its protein product is CSARGVDGTQYF. The chain recombines TRBV20-1 with TRBJ2-5; D is undetermined. Per the germline V gene, CDR1 is DFQATT and CDR2 is SNEGSKA (reference sequence). The CDR3 is made up of 12 amino acids.

The V and J genes are TRBV6-2 or TRBV6-3 and TRBJ1-2, with D unresolved. CDR3 length: 14 amino acids. The germline gives CDR1 MNHEY, CDR2 SVGEGT. Trimming cost V 9 bases and J 4 bases, with 18 bases left between them. The CDR3 is CASGPGSKSYGYTF. CDR3 nucleotides: TGTGCCAGTGGGCCCGGGAGCAAATCCTATGGCTACACCTTC.

This chain connects TRBV20-1 to TRBJ2-5, with no clear D. V was shortened by 4 bases and J by 1 base, with 16 bases between the two germline ends. CDR1 is DFQATT, CDR2 SNEGSKA, per germline (reference sequence). The CDR3 extends over 15 amino acids. Here the CDR3 reads CSAIRPVSGQETQYF. CDR3 DNA: TGCAGTGCTATCCGGCCTGTGAGTGGCCAAGAGACCCAGTACTTC.

This clonotype was seen repeatedly, ten times or more. The chain employs TRBV5-1 and TRBJ1-1; D gene unclear. With 6 bases removed from V and 1 base from J, the gap between germline ends came to 4 bases. The CDR3 runs 11 residues. CDR1 and CDR2 (germline): SGHRS, YFSETQ. The CDR3 loop reads CASMGNTEAFF. As DNA, the CDR3 is TGCGCCAGCATGGGGAACACTGAAGCTTTCTTT. Combining the CDR3 with reference TRBV5-1 and TRBJ1-1 gives the whole variable domain KAGVTQTPRYLIKTRGQQVTLSCSPISGHRSVSWYQQTPGQGLQFLFEYFSETQRNKGNFPGRFSGRQFSNSRSEMNVSTLELGDSALYLCASMGNTEAFFGQGTRLTVV.

The chain uses TRBV6-1 and TRBJ2-1, with D possibly matching TRBD2 (5 bases). The V and J ends lost 2 bases and 6 bases respectively, with 17 bases between them. The CDR3 runs to 16 residues. Germline V gives CDR1 MNHNS, CDR2 SASEGT. CDR3 in amino acids: CASSESVTTRSNEQFF. CDR3 coding DNA: TGTGCCAGCAGTGAAAGTGTAACCACTAGGAGCAATGAGCAGTTCTTC.

This clonotype was observed a few times. This chain links TRBV20-1 with TRBJ2-3; D call uncertain. Trimming took off 3 bases at V and 9 bases at J, with 10 bases between the two ends. CDR1 and CDR2 (germline): DFQATT, SNEGSKA (reference sequence). This CDR3 region has 11 residues. The DNA for the CDR3 is TGCAGTGCTAGCCCCAACCGAACGCAGTATTTT. This gives the protein CSASPNRTQYF.

This clonotype was observed a single time. The chain has TRBV4-1 and TRBJ2-3; D is undetermined. The CDR3 extends over 13 amino acids. V was shortened by 0 bases and J by 4 bases, with 5 bases between the two germline ends. Germline V gene sequence: CDR1 MGHRA, CDR2 YSYEKL. The CDR3 coding sequence is TGCGCCAGCAGCCAAGAGTTTGCAGATACGCAGTATTTT. It specifies CASSQEFADTQYF.

The chain uses TRBV20-1 and TRBJ2-7; 10 nucleotides line up with TRBD2. Trimming cost V 3 bases and J 2 bases; bases outside gene matches: 13. The CDR3 totals 17 residues. Germline V gene lookup returns CDR1 DFQATT and CDR2 SNEGSKA (reference sequence). CDR3 protein: CSARGLKREGNPYEQYF. The DNA for the CDR3 is TGCAGTGCTAGGGGGTTGAAGCGGGAGGGTAACCCCTACGAGCAGTACTTC.

The chain links TRBV19 to TRBJ2-6; D is unresolved. CDR3 size: 14 residues. V gave up 3 bases and J gave up 1 base, with 4 bases separating them. CDR1 LNHDA and CDR2 SQIVND come from the germline V gene (reference sequence). CDR3 bases: TGTGCCAGTAGTATGGAATCTGGGGCCAACGTCCTGACTTTC. Residues: CASSMESGANVLTF.